The 11 T cell receptor beta chains below all came from one sample that was sequenced in a study of regulatory T cells in long-lasting Graves disease. Combining iRepertoire HTBI primers with Arm-PCR of CDR3 regions, the authors built TCR beta libraries. TCRdb analysed the multiplex PCR reads with MiXCR anew, one entry per CDR3 protein. The sample holds around 430,000 distinct CDR3 sequences; approximately 22% are singletons and the top ten take 10% to 15%. This sample's time point: persistent/refractory GD, antithyroid drugs over 5 years with positive TRAb. After RNA was extracted from PBMCs, the TCR library was made from it. Specimen: peripheral blood mononuclear cells (PBMCs), collected when the disease was refractory, from a patient treated with antithyroid drugs. These TCRs come from a female donor with Graves disease.

In its sample, this clonotype was seen a few times. This chain connects TRBV20-1 to TRBJ2-7, with D possibly being TRBD1 or TRBD2 (6 bases each). This CDR3 contains 13 residues. V was pared by 4 bases and J by 3 bases, with 13 bases between. Germline V gene sequence: CDR1 DFQATT, CDR2 SNEGSKA (reference sequence). In DNA form, the CDR3 reads TGCAGTGCTACTCGGGGGCTAGGCTACGAGCAGTACTTC. Its translation is CSATRGLGYEQYF.

This chain uses TRBV28 with TRBJ2-7, with 14 bases matching TRBD2. Germline CDR1 reads MDHEN; CDR2 reads SYDVKM. The CDR3 contains 15 residues. V lost 3 bases, J lost 6 bases, and 4 bases stayed unmatched. In nucleotides, the CDR3 is TGTGCCAGCAGTTTCCTTGGGACTAGCGGGAGCGAGCAGTACTTC. Translation: CASSFLGTSGSEQYF.

V usage is TRBV14 and J usage is TRBJ1-2; D gene uncertain. V lost 1 base to trimming and J lost 1 base, with 10 bases between them. The CDR3 totals 15 residues. Per germline, CDR1 SGHDN and CDR2 FVKESK. This chain's CDR3 is CASSQGVGSNYGYTF. CDR3 nucleotide sequence: TGTGCCAGCAGCCAAGGCGTTGGGAGTAACTATGGCTACACCTTC.

The chain is built from TRBV5-1 and TRBJ2-1, with D uncertain. Germline assignment: CDR1 SGHRS and CDR2 YFSETQ. The V and J ends lost 0 bases and 5 bases respectively, with 6 bases between them. This CDR3 contains 13 residues. The CDR3 DNA reads as TGCGCCAGCAGCTTGGATGTCGACAATGAGCAGTTCTTC. Encoded protein: CASSLDVDNEQFF.

This clonotype has ten or more counts. The chain is built from TRBV12-3 or TRBV12-4 and TRBJ2-2; D is perhaps TRBD1 (6 bases). The CDR3 is 13 amino acids. V lost 8 bases to trimming and J lost 4 bases, with 11 bases between them. The CDR3 DNA is TGTGCCAGCGGACAGTCGTTCACCGGGGAGCTGTTTTTT. Protein product: CASGQSFTGELFF.

The gene calls are TRBV20-1 and TRBJ2-7, with a weak D call TRBD1 (5 bases). Germline V CDR1 and CDR2: DFQATT, SNEGSKA (reference sequence). The CDR3 has 12 residues. Between the trimmed V and J ends, which lost 6 bases and 2 bases, there was a span of 11 bases. CDR3 DNA: TGCAGTGCCCAACCAGGGACCTACGAGCAGTACTTC. The encoded protein is CSAQPGTYEQYF.

The table lists this clonotype with many counts. V and J are TRBV2 and TRBJ2-1, with D unclear. This CDR3 spans 13 amino acids. Trimming cost V 4 bases and J 3 bases, with 7 bases left between them. The germline gives CDR1 SNHLY, CDR2 FYNNEI. This CDR3 is CASSGGDYNEQFF. CDR3 nucleotide sequence: TGTGCCAGCAGTGGTGGCGACTACAATGAGCAGTTCTTC.

Many counts were recorded for this clonotype. The chain employs TRBV20-1 and TRBJ2-3; no reliable D call. CDR1 is DFQATT, CDR2 SNEGSKA, per germline (reference sequence). The CDR3 sequence is 16 residues long. V was cut by 0 bases and J by 5 bases, with 18 bases left in between. The CDR3, as DNA: TGCAGTGCTAGAGATCTGGACCCTAGGCCGGGAGATACGCAGTATTTT. Protein sequence: CSARDLDPRPGDTQYF.

The chain employs TRBV7-8 and TRBJ2-3; 8 nucleotides agree with TRBD2. Germline CDR1 SGHVS, CDR2 FQNEAQ. The CDR3 sequence is 17 residues long. Trimming cost V 7 bases and J 0 bases; bases outside gene matches: 12. CDR3 protein: CASTPPGGGSSTDTQYF. As DNA, the CDR3 is TGTGCCAGCACTCCCCCGGGGGGGGGCTCGAGCACAGATACGCAGTATTTT.

This clonotype was counted only a few times. The V call is TRBV6-1, the J call TRBJ2-5; D not certain. The germline V gene has CDR1 MNHNS and CDR2 SASEGT. Trimming stripped 7 bases from V and 3 bases from J, with 9 bases between. The CDR3 is 12 residues long. This CDR3 is CASKGEEETQYF. CDR3 nucleotides: TGTGCCAGCAAAGGAGAAGAAGAGACCCAGTACTTC.

This clonotype was seen only a few times. The chain recombines TRBV29-1 with TRBJ2-1; 8 positions match TRBD2. After removal of 0 bases from V and 4 bases from J, the junction contained 8 bases not matched to a gene. The germline CDR1 and CDR2 sequences are SQVTM and ANQGSEA. The CDR3 is made up of 16 amino acids. CDR3 region: CSVEDRGRTTYNEQFF. CDR3 bases: TGCAGCGTTGAAGACCGCGGGAGGACCACATACAATGAGCAGTTCTTC.